One and the same sample provided the 5 T cell receptor beta chains below, sequenced in a study of cytomegalovirus exposure and HLA in healthy donors. PCR used 60 Vbeta primers and 13 Jbeta primers. Only in-frame clones appear in the TCRdb table, and some are missing; sequencing was by immunoSEQ multiplex PCR. The sample holds 110,000 to 150,000 clones; 82% are singletons and the top ten take more than 2.5%. Sequenced sample: PBMCs. Receptors were obtained from a man younger than 35 in good health and CMV-seropositive.

V gene TRBV28 combines with J gene TRBJ1-1; D is possibly TRBD1 (5 bases). The V end lost 5 bases, the J end lost 0 bases, and 10 bases lay between the germline ends. This CDR3 spans 14 amino acids. Germline-derived CDR1 and CDR2 are MDHEN and SYDVKM. The CDR3 sequence is CASSIGEVNTEAFF. The CDR3 bases are TGTGCCAGCAGTATAGGGGAGGTGAACACTGAAGCTTTCTTT.

The chain carries TRBV18 and TRBJ2-3, with 9 positions matching TRBD1. The ends lost 6 bases at V and 4 bases at J; junction bases unmatched: 11. This CDR3 comprises 16 residues. CDR1 and CDR2 (germline): KGHSH, LQKENI. The CDR3 reads CASSSSTGGGADTQYF. The DNA for the CDR3 is TGTGCCAGCTCCTCCTCAACAGGGGGCGGCGCAGATACGCAGTATTTT. The full variable domain, with the rest looked up from reference TRBV18 and TRBJ2-3, is NAGVMQNPRHLVRRRGQEARLRCSPMKGHSHVYWYRQLPEEGLKFMVYLQKENIIDESGMPKERFSAEFPKEGPSILRIQQVVRGDSAAYFCASSSSTGGGADTQYFGPGTRLTVL.

The genes are TRBV7-3 and TRBJ2-2; 14 positions match TRBD2. Trimming at V came to 2 bases and at J to 3 bases, leaving 11 bases not matched to a gene. This CDR3 spans 20 amino acids. CDR1 is SGHTA and CDR2 is FQGTGA in the germline V gene. DNA of the CDR3: TGTGCCAGCAGCTTAGGACTAGCGGGAGGTTCTAAGTTGGACACCGGGGAGCTGTTTTTT. This encodes CASSLGLAGGSKLDTGELFF.

V and J are TRBV6-5 and TRBJ1-2; 10 positions match TRBD1. Germline values: CDR1 MNHEY, CDR2 SVGAGI. CDR3 length: 14 amino acids. V was pared by 3 bases and J by 5 bases, with 3 bases of the junction left unmatched. CDR3 residues: CASSYEGQGYGYTF. The CDR3 DNA follows: TGTGCCAGCAGTTATGAGGGACAGGGGTATGGCTACACCTTC.

The V gene is TRBV5-1, the J gene TRBJ1-3; 12 bases agree with TRBD1. The V gene end was trimmed by 4 bases and the J gene end by 7 bases; junction bases not matched to a gene: 6. There are 15 residues in the CDR3. Germline assignment: CDR1 SGHRS and CDR2 YFSETQ. The CDR3 spells CASSMGTGGRNTIYF. The CDR3 DNA is TGCGCCAGCAGCATGGGGACAGGGGGCAGGAACACCATATATTTT.